This TCR beta chain derives from a study of blood T cell repertoires in COVID-19. In the study's own analysis: From reference gene primer amplification, estimates of nucleated cell counts were derived. Generated by immunoSEQ multiplex PCR, the TCRdb table keeps only in-frame clones and is missing some. That table gives V, J and clone size, and the DNA gave D and trimming. The sample gives about 80,000 clones, over 70% of which show up once; approximately 12% is in the top ten. This clone came up a few times. Germline loops: CDR1 SGHRS, CDR2 YFSETQ. This CDR3 has 16 amino acids. V was clipped by 6 bases and J by 5 bases, with 23 bases between them.

The origin of this receptor is a man aged 80 or over with acute or convalescent COVID-19. This sequence joins TRBV5-1 and TRBJ1-2; D unresolved. Sequenced material: peripheral blood. CDR3 DNA: TGCGCCAGCACCCTCGGAGGAAGTGGGGAAGGATATGGCTACACCTTC. Amino acid sequence: CASTLGGSGEGYGYTF.